This record looks at one T cell receptor (beta chain) sequence and its context. The data stem from a study of technical replicates of blood from a handful of donors. TCRdb keeps only in-frame clones here, not all; method: immunoSEQ multiplex PCR. The sample includes approximately 100,000 clones, approximately 96% of them seen just once. The V and J ends lost 4 bases and 3 bases, in that order; junction bases with no gene match: 7. The V gene's germline CDR1 is SGDLS and CDR2 YYNGEE. The CDR3 spans 15 residues. The clonotype originates from a human donor in good health. Material: T cells isolated from PBMCs. This sequence joins TRBV9 and TRBJ1-3; 7 nucleotides line up with TRBD1. In nucleotides, the CDR3 is TGTGCCAGCAGCATCCAGGGGGTAGTTGGAAACACCATATATTTT. Its protein product is CASSIQGVVGNTIYF.